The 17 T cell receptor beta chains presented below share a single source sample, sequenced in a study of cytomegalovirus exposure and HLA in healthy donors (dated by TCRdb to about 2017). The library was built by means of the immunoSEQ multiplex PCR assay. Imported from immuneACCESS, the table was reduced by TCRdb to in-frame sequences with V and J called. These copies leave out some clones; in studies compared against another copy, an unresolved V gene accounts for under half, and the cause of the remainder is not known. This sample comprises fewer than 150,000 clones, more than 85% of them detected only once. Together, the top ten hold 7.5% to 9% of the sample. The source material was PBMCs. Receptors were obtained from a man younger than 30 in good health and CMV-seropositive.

CDR3 DNA sequence: TGTGCCAGTAGTGGGACAGGGGGCAGGTCTGAAGCTTTCTTT. Translated, it gives CASSGTGGRSEAFF. V is TRBV19 and J is TRBJ1-1, with 12 bases lining up with TRBD1. Germline-derived CDR1 and CDR2 are LNHDA and SQIVND (reference sequence). The V segment lost 5 bases and the J segment 6 bases; nucleotides outside the gene matches: 4. The CDR3 loop spans 14 amino acids.

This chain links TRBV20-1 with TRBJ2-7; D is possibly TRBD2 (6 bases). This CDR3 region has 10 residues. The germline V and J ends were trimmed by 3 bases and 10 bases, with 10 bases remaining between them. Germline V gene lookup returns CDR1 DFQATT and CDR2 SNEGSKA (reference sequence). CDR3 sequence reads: CSASPSDQYF. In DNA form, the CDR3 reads TGCAGTGCTAGCCCTAGCGATCAGTACTTC.

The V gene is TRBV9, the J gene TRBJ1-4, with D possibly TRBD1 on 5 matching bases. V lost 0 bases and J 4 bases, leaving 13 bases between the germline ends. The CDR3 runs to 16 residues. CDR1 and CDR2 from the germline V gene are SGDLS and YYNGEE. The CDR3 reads CASSVAGGAGNEKLFF. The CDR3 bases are TGTGCCAGCAGCGTAGCGGGAGGGGCGGGTAATGAAAAACTGTTTTTT.

For the CDR3, the DNA is TGTGCCAGCAGGGGACAGGGGGCTTCATCCTACGAGCAGTACTTC. Amino acid sequence: CASRGQGASSYEQYF. The chain recombines TRBV6-1 with TRBJ2-7; 12 positions agree with TRBD1. The length of the CDR3 is 15 residues. The V segment lost 6 bases and the J segment 1 base; nucleotides outside the gene matches: 4. Looked up from germline, CDR1 is MNHNS and CDR2 is SASEGT.

The CDR3 DNA reads TGTGCCATCAGTGACAGTTACAATGAGCAGTTCTTC. This codes for CAISDSYNEQFF. The rearrangement links TRBV10-3 to TRBJ2-1; the D is unclear. This CDR3 contains 12 residues. The germline gives CDR1 ENHRY, CDR2 SYGVKD. Trimming pared 3 bases from V and 4 bases from J, leaving 4 bases between.

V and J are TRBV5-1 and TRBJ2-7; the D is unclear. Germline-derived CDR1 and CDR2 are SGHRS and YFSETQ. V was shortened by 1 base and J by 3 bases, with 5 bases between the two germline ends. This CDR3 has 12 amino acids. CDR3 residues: CASSLPGYEQYF. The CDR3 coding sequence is TGCGCCAGCAGCTTGCCAGGCTACGAGCAGTACTTC.

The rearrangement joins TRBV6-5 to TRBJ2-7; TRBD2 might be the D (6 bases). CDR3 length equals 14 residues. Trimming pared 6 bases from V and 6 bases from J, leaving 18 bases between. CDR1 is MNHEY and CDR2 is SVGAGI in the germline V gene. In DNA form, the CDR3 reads TGTGCCAGCAGCCCCTCGGGGACTCCAGGCGAGCAGTACTTC. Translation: CASSPSGTPGEQYF.

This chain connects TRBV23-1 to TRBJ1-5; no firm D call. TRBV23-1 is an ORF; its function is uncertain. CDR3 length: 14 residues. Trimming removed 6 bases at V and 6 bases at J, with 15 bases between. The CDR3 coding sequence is TGCGCCAGCAGGTTTGGAGAAGTTGTTCAGCCCCAGCATTTT. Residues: CASRFGEVVQPQHF.

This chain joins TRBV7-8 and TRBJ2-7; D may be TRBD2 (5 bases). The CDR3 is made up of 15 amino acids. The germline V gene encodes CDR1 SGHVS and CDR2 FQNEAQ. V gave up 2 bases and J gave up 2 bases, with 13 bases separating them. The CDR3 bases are TGTGCCAGCAGCTTAAACGGGATGCTCACCTACGAGCAGTACTTC. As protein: CASSLNGMLTYEQYF. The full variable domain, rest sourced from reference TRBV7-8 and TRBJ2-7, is GAGVSQSPRYKVAKRGQDVALRCDPISGHVSLFWYQQALGQGPEFLTYFQNEAQLDKSGLPSDRFFAERPEGSVSTLKIQRTQQEDSAVYLCASSLNGMLTYEQYFGPGTRLTVT.

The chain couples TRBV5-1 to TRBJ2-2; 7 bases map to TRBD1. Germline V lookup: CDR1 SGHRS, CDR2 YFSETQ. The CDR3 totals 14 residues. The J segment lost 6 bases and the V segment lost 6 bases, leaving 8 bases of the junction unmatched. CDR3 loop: CASMSGGDSGELFF. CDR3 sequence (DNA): TGCGCCAGCATGTCAGGGGGTGATTCCGGGGAGCTGTTTTTT.

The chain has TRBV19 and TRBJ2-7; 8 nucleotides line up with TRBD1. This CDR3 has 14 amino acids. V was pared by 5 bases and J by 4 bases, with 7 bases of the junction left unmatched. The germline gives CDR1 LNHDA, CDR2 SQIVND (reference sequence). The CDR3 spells CASSVVGQDYEQYF. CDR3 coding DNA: TGTGCCAGTAGTGTAGTGGGACAGGATTACGAGCAGTACTTC.

The DNA of the CDR3 is TGTGCCAGTAGTCTTGGACAGGGCACAGATACGCAGTATTTT. Protein product: CASSLGQGTDTQYF. This chain connects TRBV19 to TRBJ2-3; TRBD1 matches 7 bases. This CDR3 comprises 14 residues. From germline, CDR1 is LNHDA and CDR2 SQIVND (reference sequence). J lost 1 base, V lost 5 bases, and 3 bases had no gene match. Full variable domain (remainder filled in from reference TRBV19 and TRBJ2-3): DGGITQSPKYLFRKEGQNVTLSCEQNLNHDAMYWYRQDPGQGLRLIYYSQIVNDFQKGDIAEGYSVSREKKESFPLTVTSAQKNPTAFYLCASSLGQGTDTQYFGPGTRLTVL.

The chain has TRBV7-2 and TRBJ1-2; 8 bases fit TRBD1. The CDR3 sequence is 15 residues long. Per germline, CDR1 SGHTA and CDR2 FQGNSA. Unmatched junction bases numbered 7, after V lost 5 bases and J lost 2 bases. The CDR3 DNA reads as TGTGCCAGCAGCACACGACAGGGGTTGAACTATGGCTACACCTTC. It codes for CASSTRQGLNYGYTF.

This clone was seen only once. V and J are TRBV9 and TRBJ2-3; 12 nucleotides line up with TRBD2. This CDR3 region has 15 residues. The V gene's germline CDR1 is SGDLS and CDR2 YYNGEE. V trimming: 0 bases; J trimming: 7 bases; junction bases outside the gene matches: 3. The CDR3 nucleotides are TGTGCCAGCAGCGTAGCTAGCGGGGGGGCGTATACGCAGTATTTT. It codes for CASSVASGGAYTQYF.

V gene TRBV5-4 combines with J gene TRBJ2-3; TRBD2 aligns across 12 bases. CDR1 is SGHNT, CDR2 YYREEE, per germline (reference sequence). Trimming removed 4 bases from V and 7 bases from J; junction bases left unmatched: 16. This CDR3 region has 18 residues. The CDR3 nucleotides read TGTGCCAGCAGCCTGGGGGCTAGCGGGGGGGGCGCAGGGAATACGCAGTATTTT. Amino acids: CASSLGASGGGAGNTQYF. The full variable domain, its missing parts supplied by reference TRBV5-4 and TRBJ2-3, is ETGVTQSPTHLIKTRGQQVTLRCSSQSGHNTVSWYQQALGQGPQFIFQYYREEENGRGNFPPRFSGLQFPNYSSELNVNALELDDSALYLCASSLGASGGGAGNTQYFGPGTRLTVL.

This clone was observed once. The CDR3 loop reads CSVDWGGSYNEQFF. In DNA, the CDR3 is TGCAGCGTTGACTGGGGGGGTTCCTACAATGAGCAGTTCTTC. J is TRBJ2-1 and V is TRBV29-1, with 7 bases that match TRBD2. This CDR3 contains 14 residues. CDR1 SQVTM and CDR2 ANQGSEA come from the germline V gene. With V trimmed by 3 bases and J by 1 base, 3 bases remained unmatched.

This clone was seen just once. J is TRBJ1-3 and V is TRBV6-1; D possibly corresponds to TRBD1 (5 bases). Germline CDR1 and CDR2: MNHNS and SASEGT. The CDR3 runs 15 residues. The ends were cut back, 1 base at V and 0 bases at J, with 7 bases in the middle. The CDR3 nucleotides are TGTGCCAGCAGTGAAGACAGGACCTCTGGAAACACCATATATTTT. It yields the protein CASSEDRTSGNTIYF.